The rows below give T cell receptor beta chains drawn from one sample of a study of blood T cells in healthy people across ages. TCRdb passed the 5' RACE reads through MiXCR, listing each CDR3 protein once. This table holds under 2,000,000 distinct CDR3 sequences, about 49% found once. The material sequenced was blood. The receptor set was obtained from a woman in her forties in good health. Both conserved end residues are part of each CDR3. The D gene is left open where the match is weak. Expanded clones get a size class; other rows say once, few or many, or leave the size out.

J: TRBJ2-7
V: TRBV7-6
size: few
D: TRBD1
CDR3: CAGQDSYEQYF
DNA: TGTGCCGGACAGGATTCCTACGAGCAGTACTTC

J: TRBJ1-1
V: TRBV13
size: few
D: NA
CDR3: CASSLEGRPNTEAFF
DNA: TGTGCCAGCAGCTTAGAGGGACGGCCAAACACTGAAGCTTTCTTT

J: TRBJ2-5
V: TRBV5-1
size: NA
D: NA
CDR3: CASSLALRTGSMETQYF
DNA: TGCGCCAGCAGCTTGGCTCTAAGGACGGGCTCAATGGAGACCCAGTACTTC

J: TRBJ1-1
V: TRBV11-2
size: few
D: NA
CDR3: CASSLDSYMNTEAFF
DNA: TGTGCCAGCAGCCTAGACAGTTACATGAACACTGAAGCTTTCTTT

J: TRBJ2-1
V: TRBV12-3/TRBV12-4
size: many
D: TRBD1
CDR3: CASRTGGSYNEQFF
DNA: TGTGCCAGCAGAACAGGGGGCTCCTACAATGAGCAGTTCTTC

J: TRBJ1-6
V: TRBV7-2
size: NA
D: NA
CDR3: CASSFTGKERSPLHF
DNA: TGTGCCAGCAGCTTTACAGGGAAAGAACGATCACCCCTCCACTTT

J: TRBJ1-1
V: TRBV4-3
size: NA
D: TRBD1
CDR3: CASSQGTGVYDTEAFF
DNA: TGCGCCAGCAGCCAAGGGACAGGGGTCTACGACACTGAAGCTTTCTTT

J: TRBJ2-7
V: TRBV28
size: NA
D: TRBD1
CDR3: CASRTFRDSLSYEQYF
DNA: TGTGCCAGCAGGACGTTCCGGGACAGTCTTTCCTACGAGCAGTACTTC

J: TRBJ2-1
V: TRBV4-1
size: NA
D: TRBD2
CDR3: CASSQSELAAYYNEQFF
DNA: TGCGCCAGCAGCCAATCAGAACTAGCGGCCTATTACAATGAGCAGTTCTTC

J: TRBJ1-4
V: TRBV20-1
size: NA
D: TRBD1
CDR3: CSARRFDRGREKLFF
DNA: TGCAGTGCTAGAAGATTCGACAGGGGTCGGGAAAAACTGTTTTTT

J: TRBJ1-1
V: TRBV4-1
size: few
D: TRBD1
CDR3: CASGVALTGANTEAFF
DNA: TGCGCCAGCGGGGTAGCCTTAACAGGGGCGAACACTGAAGCTTTCTTT

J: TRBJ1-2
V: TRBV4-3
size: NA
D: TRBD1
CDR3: CASSQDGTEARGYTF
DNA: TGCGCCAGCAGCCAAGACGGGACAGAAGCTCGGGGCTACACCTTC

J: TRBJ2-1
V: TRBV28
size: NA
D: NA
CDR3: CASSFPGPGSYNEQFF
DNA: TGTGCCAGCAGTTTTCCGGGTCCGGGCTCCTACAATGAGCAGTTCTTC

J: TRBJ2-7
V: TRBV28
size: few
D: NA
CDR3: CASSPPGTLVDEQYF
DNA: TGTGCCAGCAGTCCACCGGGGACCTTAGTTGACGAGCAGTACTTC

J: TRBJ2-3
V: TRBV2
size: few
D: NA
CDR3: CASSEASESDTQYF
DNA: TGTGCCAGCAGTGAGGCTAGCGAATCAGATACGCAGTATTTT

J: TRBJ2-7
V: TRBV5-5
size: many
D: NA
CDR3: CASSLGRNRYEQYF
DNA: TGTGCCAGCAGCTTGGGTAGGAATCGATACGAGCAGTACTTC

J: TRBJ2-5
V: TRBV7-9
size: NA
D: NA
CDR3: CASSLNPPGETQYF
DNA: TGTGCCAGCAGCTTAAACCCTCCGGGGGAGACCCAGTACTTC

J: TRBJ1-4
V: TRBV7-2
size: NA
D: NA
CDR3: CASSLAMGREKLFF
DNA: TGTGCCAGCAGCTTAGCTATGGGTAGAGAAAAACTGTTTTTT

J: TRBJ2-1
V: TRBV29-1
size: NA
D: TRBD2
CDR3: CSVGLAGGYNEQFF
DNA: TGCAGCGTTGGCCTAGCGGGGGGCTACAATGAGCAGTTCTTC

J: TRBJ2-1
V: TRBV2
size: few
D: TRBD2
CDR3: CASIASGYNEQFF
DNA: TGTGCCAGCATAGCTAGCGGGTACAATGAGCAGTTCTTC

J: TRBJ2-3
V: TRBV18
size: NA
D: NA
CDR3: CASSPAGPSTDTQYF
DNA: TGTGCCAGCTCACCAGCGGGACCTTCCACAGATACGCAGTATTTT

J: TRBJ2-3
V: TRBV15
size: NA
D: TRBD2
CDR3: CATSSWTSGRPTDTQYF
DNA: TGTGCCACCAGCAGTTGGACTAGCGGGAGGCCCACAGATACGCAGTATTTT

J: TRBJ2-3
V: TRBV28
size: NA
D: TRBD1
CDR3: CASSLWATGGTDTQYF
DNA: TGTGCCAGCAGTTTATGGGCGACAGGGGGAACAGATACGCAGTATTTT

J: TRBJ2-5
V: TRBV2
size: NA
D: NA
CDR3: CASTSQNQETQYF
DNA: TGTGCCAGCACCTCACAGAACCAAGAGACCCAGTACTTC

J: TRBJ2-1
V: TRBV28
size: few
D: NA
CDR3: CASSLLGPGVGEQFF
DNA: TGTGCCAGCAGCCTCTTGGGACCAGGGGTGGGTGAGCAGTTCTTC

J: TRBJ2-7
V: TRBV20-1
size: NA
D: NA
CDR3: CSARPPLGESYEQYF
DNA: TGCAGTGCTAGACCTCCCCTGGGGGAATCCTACGAGCAGTACTTC

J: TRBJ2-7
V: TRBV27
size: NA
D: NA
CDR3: CASSALTGSFEQYF
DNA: TGTGCCAGCAGTGCACTCACAGGGTCCTTCGAGCAGTACTTC

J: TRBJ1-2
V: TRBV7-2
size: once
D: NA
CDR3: CASSLTSKSGAYGYTF
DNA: TGTGCCAGCAGCTTAACGTCAAAGAGCGGGGCGTATGGCTACACCTTC

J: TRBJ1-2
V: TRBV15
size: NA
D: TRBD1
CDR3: CAVRGTALYGYTF
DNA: TGTGCCGTTCGGGGGACAGCTCTCTATGGCTACACCTTC

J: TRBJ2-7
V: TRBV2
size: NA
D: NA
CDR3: CASSELGGANYEQYF
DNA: TGTGCCAGCAGTGAACTTGGCGGAGCCAACTACGAGCAGTACTTC

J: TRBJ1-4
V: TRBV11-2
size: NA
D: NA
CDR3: CASSGLTGRATNEKLFF
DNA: TGTGCCAGCAGCGGGCTGACCGGACGTGCAACTAATGAAAAACTGTTTTTT

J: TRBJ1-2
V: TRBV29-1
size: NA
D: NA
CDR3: CSAVDQGSYGYTF
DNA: TGCAGCGCAGTAGATCAGGGAAGCTATGGCTACACCTTC

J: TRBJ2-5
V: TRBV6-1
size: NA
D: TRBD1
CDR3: CASREGQGVNQETQYF
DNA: TGTGCCAGCAGGGAGGGACAGGGGGTCAACCAAGAGACCCAGTACTTC

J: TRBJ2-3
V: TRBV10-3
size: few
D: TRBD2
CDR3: CAISVGGEGTDTQYF
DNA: TGTGCCATCAGTGTCGGCGGGGAGGGAACAGATACGCAGTATTTT

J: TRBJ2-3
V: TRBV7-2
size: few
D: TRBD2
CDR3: CASSLGIAGTTDTQYF
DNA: TGTGCCAGCAGCTTAGGAATAGCGGGGACCACAGATACGCAGTATTTT

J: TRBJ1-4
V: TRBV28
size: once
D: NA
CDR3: CASSLYQRSTNEKLFF
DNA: TGTGCCAGCAGTTTGTACCAGAGATCAACTAATGAAAAACTGTTTTTT

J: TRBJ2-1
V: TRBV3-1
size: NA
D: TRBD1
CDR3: CASSHAGQGLVNEQFF
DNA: TGTGCCAGCAGCCACGCTGGACAGGGGCTTGTGAATGAGCAGTTCTTC

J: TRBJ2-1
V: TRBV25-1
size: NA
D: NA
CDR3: CASNQDDNEQFF
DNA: TGTGCCAGCAACCAGGATGACAATGAGCAGTTCTTC

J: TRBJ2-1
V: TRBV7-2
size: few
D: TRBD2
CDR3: CASSLGLAINEQFF
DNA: TGTGCCAGCAGCTTAGGACTAGCTATTAATGAGCAGTTCTTC

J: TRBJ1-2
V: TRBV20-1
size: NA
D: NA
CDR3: CSARARGIGDYGYTF
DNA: TGCAGTGCTAGAGCTCGGGGGATAGGGGACTATGGCTACACCTTC

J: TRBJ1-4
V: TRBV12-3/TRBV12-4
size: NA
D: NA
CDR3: CASSSTWEKLFF
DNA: TGTGCCAGCAGTTCAACTTGGGAAAAACTGTTTTTT

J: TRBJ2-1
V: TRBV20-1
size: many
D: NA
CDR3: CSARLGRENNEQFF
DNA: TGCAGTGCTAGACTCGGGCGCGAAAACAATGAGCAGTTCTTC